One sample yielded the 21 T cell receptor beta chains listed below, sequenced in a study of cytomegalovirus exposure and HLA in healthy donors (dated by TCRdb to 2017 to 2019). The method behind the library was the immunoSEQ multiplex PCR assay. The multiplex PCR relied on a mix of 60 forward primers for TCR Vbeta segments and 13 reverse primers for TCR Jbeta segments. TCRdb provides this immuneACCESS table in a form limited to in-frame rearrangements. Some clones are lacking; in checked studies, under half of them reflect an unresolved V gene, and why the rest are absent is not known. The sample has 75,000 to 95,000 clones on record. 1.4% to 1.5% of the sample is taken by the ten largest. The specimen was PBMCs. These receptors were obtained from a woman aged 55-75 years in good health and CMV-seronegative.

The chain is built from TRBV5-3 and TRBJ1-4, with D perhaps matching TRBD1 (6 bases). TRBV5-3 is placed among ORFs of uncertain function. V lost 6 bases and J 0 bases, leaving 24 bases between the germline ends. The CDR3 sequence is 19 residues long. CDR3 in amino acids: CARITQGNLLPATNEKLFF. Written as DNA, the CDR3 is TGTGCCAGAATCACACAGGGAAACTTACTCCCTGCAACTAATGAAAAACTGTTTTTT.

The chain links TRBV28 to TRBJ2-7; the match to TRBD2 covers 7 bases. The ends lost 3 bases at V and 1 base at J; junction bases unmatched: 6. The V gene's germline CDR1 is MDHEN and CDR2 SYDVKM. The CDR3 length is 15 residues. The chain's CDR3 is CASSFILADSYEQYF. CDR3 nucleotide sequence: TGTGCCAGCAGTTTCATCCTAGCGGATTCCTACGAGCAGTACTTC.

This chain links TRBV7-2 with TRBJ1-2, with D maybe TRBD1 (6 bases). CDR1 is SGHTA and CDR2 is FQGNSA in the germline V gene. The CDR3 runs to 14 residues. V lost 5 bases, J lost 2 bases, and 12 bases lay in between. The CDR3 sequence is CASSPTGTNYGYTF. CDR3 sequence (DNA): TGTGCCAGCAGCCCTACAGGGACCAACTATGGCTACACCTTC.

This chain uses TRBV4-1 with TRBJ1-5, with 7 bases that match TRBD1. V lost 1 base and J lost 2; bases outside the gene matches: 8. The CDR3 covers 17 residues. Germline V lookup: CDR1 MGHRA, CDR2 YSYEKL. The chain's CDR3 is CASSQVGGGLGNQPQHF. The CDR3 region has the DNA TGCGCCAGCAGCCAAGTAGGGGGCGGGTTAGGCAATCAGCCCCAGCATTTT.

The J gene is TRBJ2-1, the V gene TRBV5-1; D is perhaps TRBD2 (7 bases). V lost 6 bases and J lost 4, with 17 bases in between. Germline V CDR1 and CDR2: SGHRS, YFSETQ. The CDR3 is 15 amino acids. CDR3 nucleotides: TGCGCCAGCAATGGGGGGGCACAGACTTACAATGAGCAGTTCTTC. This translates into CASNGGAQTYNEQFF.

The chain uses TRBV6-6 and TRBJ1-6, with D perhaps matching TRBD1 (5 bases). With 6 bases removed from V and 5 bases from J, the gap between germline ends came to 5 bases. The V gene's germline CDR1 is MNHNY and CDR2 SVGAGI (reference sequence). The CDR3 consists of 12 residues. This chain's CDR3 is CASRQDNSPLHF. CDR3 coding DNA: TGTGCCAGCAGACAGGATAATTCACCCCTCCACTTT.

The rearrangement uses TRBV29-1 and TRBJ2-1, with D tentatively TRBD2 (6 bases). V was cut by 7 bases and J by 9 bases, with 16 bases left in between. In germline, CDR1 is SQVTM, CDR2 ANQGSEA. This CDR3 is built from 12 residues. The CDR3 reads CSGWDSITEQFF. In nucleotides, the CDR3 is TGCAGCGGGTGGGACTCTATAACTGAGCAGTTCTTC.

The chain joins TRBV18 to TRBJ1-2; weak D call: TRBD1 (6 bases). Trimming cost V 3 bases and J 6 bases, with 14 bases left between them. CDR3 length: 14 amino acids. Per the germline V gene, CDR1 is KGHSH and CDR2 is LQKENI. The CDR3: CASSPEARGNGYTF. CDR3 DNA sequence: TGTGCCAGCTCACCGGAGGCCAGGGGAAATGGCTACACCTTC. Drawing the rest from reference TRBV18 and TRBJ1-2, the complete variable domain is NAGVMQNPRHLVRRRGQEARLRCSPMKGHSHVYWYRQLPEEGLKFMVYLQKENIIDESGMPKERFSAEFPKEGPSILRIQQVVRGDSAAYFCASSPEARGNGYTFGSGTRLTVV.

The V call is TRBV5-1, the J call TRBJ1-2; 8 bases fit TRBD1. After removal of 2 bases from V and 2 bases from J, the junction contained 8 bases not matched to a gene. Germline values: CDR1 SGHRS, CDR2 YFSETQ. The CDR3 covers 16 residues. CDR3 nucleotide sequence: TGCGCCAGCAGCTTCGACGGACAGGGCCAGAACTATGGCTACACCTTC. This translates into CASSFDGQGQNYGYTF. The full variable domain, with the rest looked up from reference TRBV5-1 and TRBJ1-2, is KAGVTQTPRYLIKTRGQQVTLSCSPISGHRSVSWYQQTPGQGLQFLFEYFSETQRNKGNFPGRFSGRQFSNSRSEMNVSTLELGDSALYLCASSFDGQGQNYGYTFGSGTRLTVV.

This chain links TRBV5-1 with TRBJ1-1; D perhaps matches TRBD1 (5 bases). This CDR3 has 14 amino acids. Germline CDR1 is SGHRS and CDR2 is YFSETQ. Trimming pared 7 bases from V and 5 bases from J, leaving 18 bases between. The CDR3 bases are TGCGCCAGCTCGCAAAGTCCGGGGGTAACTGAAGCTTTCTTT. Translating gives CASSQSPGVTEAFF.

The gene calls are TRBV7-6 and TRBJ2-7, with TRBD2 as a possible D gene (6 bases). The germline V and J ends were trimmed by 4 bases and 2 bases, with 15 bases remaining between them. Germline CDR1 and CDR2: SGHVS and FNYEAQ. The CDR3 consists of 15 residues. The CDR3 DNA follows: TGTGCCAGCAGCTCCGGAGGGATTTCCCCCTACGAGCAGTACTTC. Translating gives CASSSGGISPYEQYF.

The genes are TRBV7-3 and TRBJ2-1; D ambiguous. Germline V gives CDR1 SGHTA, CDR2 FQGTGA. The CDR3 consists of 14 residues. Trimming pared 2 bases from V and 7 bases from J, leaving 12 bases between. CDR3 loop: CASSLGSGGNEQFF. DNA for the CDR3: TGTGCCAGCAGCTTAGGGTCGGGTGGGAATGAGCAGTTCTTC.

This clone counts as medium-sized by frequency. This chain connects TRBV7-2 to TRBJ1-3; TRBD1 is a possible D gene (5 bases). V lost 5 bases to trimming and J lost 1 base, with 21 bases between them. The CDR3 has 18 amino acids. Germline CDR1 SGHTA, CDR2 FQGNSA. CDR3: CASSARIRTLQSGNTIYF. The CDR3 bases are TGTGCCAGCAGCGCCCGAATTCGGACACTACAATCTGGAAACACCATATATTTT.

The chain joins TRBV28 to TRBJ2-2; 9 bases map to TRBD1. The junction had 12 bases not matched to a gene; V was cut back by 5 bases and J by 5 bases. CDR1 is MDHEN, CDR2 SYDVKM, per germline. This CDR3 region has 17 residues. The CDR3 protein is CASSLETGGLGTGELFF. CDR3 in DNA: TGTGCCAGCAGTCTCGAAACAGGGGGCCTGGGAACCGGGGAGCTGTTTTTT.

The CDR3 DNA reads TGTGCCACCAGCGGAGGGGGACAGGGATACAATGAGCAGTTCTTC. Translated: CATSGGGQGYNEQFF. V and J are TRBV15 and TRBJ2-1; TRBD1 agrees at 9 bases. The CDR3 consists of 15 residues. Germline V CDR1 and CDR2: LNHNV, YYDKDF (reference sequence). V shed 5 bases, J shed 4 bases, and the junction held 6 bases outside the gene matches.

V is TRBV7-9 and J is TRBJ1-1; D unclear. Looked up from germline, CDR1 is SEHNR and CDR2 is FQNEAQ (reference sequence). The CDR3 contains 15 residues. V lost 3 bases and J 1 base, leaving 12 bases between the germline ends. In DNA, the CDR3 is TGTGCCAGCAGCTTGTGGCAGAACACGAACACTGAAGCTTTCTTT. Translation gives CASSLWQNTNTEAFF.

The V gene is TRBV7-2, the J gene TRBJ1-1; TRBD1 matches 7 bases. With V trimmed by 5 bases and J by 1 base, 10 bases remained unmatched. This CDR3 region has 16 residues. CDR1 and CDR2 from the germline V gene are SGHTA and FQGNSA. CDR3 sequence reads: CASSPGQLTGNTEAFF. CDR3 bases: TGTGCCAGCAGCCCGGGACAGCTCACGGGGAACACTGAAGCTTTCTTT.

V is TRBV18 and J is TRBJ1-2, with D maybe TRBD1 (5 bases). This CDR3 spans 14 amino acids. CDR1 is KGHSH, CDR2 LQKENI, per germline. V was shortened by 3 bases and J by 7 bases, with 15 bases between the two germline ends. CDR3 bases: TGTGCCAGCTCACCTTATAAGGGGCAGGGTGGCTACACCTTC. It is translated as CASSPYKGQGGYTF.

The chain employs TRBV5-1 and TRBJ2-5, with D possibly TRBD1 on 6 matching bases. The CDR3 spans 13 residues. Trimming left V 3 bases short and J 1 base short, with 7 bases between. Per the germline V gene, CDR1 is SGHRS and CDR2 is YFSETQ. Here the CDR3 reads CASSSTGQETQYF. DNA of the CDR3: TGCGCCAGCAGCTCGACAGGCCAAGAGACCCAGTACTTC.

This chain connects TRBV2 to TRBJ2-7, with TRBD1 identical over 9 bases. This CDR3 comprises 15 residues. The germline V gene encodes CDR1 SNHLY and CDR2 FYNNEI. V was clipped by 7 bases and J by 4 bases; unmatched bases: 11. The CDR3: CASKDLTGGGYEQYF. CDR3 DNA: TGTGCCAGCAAGGACCTGACAGGGGGAGGGTACGAGCAGTACTTC.

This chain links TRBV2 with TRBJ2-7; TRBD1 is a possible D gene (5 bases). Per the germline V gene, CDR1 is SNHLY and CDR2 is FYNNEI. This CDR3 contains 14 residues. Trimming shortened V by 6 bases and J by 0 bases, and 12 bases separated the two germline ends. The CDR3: CASRKQETSYEQYF. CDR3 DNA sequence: TGTGCCAGCAGGAAACAGGAAACCTCCTACGAGCAGTACTTC.